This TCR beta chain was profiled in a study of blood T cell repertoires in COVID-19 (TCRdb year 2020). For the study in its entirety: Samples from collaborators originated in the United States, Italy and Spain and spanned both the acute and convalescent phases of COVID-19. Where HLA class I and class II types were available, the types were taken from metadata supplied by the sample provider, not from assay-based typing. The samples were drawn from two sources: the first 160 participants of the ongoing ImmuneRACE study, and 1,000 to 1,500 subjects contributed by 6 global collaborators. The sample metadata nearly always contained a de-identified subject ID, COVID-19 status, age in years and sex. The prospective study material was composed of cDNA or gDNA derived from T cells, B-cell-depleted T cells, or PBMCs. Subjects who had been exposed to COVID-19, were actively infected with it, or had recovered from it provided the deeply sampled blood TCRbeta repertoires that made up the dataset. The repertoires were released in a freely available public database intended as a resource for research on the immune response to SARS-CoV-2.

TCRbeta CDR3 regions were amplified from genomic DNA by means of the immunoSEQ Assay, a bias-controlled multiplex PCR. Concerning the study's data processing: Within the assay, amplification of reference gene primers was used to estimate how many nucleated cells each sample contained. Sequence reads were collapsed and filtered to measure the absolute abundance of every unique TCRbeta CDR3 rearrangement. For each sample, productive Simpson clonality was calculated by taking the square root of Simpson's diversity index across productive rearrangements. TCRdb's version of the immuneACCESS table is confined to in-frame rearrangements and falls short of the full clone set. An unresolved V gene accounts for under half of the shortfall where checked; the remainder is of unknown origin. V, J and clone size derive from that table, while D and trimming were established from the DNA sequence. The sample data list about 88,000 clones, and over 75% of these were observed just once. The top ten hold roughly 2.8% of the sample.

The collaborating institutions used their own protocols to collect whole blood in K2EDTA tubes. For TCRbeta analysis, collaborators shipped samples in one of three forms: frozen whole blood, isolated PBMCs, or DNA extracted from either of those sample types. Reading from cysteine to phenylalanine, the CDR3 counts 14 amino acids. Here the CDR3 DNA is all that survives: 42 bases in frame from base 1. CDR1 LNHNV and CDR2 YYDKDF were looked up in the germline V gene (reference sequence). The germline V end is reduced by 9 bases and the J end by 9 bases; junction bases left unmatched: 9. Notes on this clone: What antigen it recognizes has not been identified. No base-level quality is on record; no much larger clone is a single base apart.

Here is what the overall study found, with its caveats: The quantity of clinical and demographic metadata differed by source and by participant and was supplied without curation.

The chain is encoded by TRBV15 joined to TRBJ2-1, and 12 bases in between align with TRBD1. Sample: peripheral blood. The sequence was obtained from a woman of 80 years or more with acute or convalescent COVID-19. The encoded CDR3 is CATQRDRGLGEQFF. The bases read TGTGCCACTCAACGGGACAGGGGGCTAGGTGAGCAGTTCTTC.